A single sample gave rise to the 9 T cell receptor beta chains below, sequenced in a study of T cells in Graves' hyperthyroidism and ophthalmopathy. Researchers amplified the TCR beta CDR3 regions from RNA transcripts. The study used the HTBI primer set for a first-round RT-PCR of the TCR CDR3. TCRdb re-called the multiplex PCR reads with MiXCR, one entry per CDR3 protein. The data show about 500,000 distinct CDR3 sequences, 16% seen once. Specimen: blood. The receptors originated from a woman aged 25-40 years with Graves' ophthalmopathy.

This chain uses TRBV27 with TRBJ2-7; 9 bases are a match to TRBD1. Germline CDR1 is MNHEY and CDR2 is SMNVEV (reference sequence). The V and J ends lost 2 bases and 4 bases, in that order; junction bases with no gene match: 6. The CDR3 runs 15 residues. CDR3 loop: CASSLNRGLRYEQYF. In DNA, the CDR3 is TGTGCCAGCAGTTTAAACAGGGGGCTGAGGTACGAGCAGTACTTC.

This clonotype was detected ten times or more. The chain carries TRBV11-3 and TRBJ2-1; TRBD2 agrees at 7 bases. From germline, CDR1 is SGHNT and CDR2 YENEEA. The CDR3 has 13 residues. V trimming: 4 bases; J trimming: 9 bases; junction bases outside the gene matches: 6. The CDR3 loop is CASSSGTIGEQFF. CDR3 nucleotide sequence: TGTGCCAGCAGCTCCGGGACTATTGGTGAGCAGTTCTTC. The full variable domain, its missing parts supplied by reference TRBV11-3 and TRBJ2-1, is EAGVVQSPRYKIIEKKQPVAFWCNPISGHNTLYWYLQNLGQGPELLIRYENEEAVDDSQLPKDRFSAERLKGVDSTLKIQPAELGDSAVYLCASSSGTIGEQFFGPGTRLTVL.

This clonotype was counted at least ten times. The CDR3 coding sequence is TGCAGTGCTAGAGATGGGCCGCCGCCCCAGCATTTT. Its protein product is CSARDGPPPQHF. The J gene is TRBJ1-5, the V gene TRBV20-1, with D unresolved. Germline V gene data show CDR1 as DFQATT and CDR2 as SNEGSKA (reference sequence). Between the trimmed V and J ends, which lost 0 bases and 9 bases, there was a span of 9 bases. The CDR3 runs to 12 residues.

This clonotype was counted a few times. J is TRBJ2-5 and V is TRBV29-1, with D maybe TRBD2 (6 bases). Germline V gene sequence: CDR1 SQVTM, CDR2 ANQGSEA. The germline V and J ends were trimmed by 3 bases and 5 bases, with 16 bases remaining between them. This CDR3 contains 14 residues. The CDR3 spells CSVDFRDGGETQYF. CDR3 nucleotide sequence: TGCAGCGTTGATTTTCGGGATGGGGGGGAGACCCAGTACTTC.

This clonotype was seen many times. The chain couples TRBV18 to TRBJ2-1, with 7 bases identical to TRBD1. Trimming at V came to 8 bases and at J to 3 bases, leaving 13 bases not matched to a gene. Germline V gene sequence: CDR1 KGHSH, CDR2 LQKENI. There are 16 residues in the CDR3. The CDR3 reads CASQPPGQQYYNEQFF. The CDR3, as DNA: TGTGCCAGCCAACCACCGGGACAGCAGTACTACAATGAGCAGTTCTTC.

The chain employs TRBV7-3 and TRBJ2-6, with D hard to call. V was clipped by 1 base and J by 0 bases, with 10 bases between them. Germline assignment: CDR1 SGHTA and CDR2 FQGTGA. The CDR3 contains 17 residues. The CDR3 bases are TGTGCCAGCAGCTTAATCCGACGTAGCTCTGGGGCCAACGTCCTGACTTTC. Protein sequence: CASSLIRRSSGANVLTF.

This clonotype was observed many times. The rearrangement links TRBV29-1 to TRBJ2-1; maybe TRBD2 (6 bases). This CDR3 has 12 residues. Looked up from germline, CDR1 is SQVTM and CDR2 is ANQGSEA. Trimming took off 7 bases at V and 10 bases at J, with 17 bases between the two ends. In nucleotides, the CDR3 is TGCAGCGGAGCAGCGGGCAGGAGGGAGCAGTTCTTC. This sequence encodes CSGAAGRREQFF.

There are a few counts of this clonotype. The V gene is TRBV6-5, the J gene TRBJ2-7, with 10 bases that match TRBD2. CDR3 length: 15 residues. CDR1 MNHEY and CDR2 SVGAGI come from the germline V gene. The V and J ends lost 2 bases and 0 bases, in that order; junction bases with no gene match: 1. CDR3 sequence: CASSYLAGDSYEQYF. Written as DNA, the CDR3 is TGTGCCAGCAGTTACCTAGCGGGAGACTCCTACGAGCAGTACTTC.

This clonotype was seen many times. The chain recombines TRBV30 with TRBJ2-2; D ambiguous. Germline lookup yields CDR1 GTSNPN and CDR2 SVGIG (reference sequence). V lost 0 bases and J lost 4, with 3 bases in between. The CDR3 is 12 amino acids. The CDR3: CAWSVVTGELFF. The CDR3, as DNA: TGTGCCTGGAGTGTGGTCACCGGGGAGCTGTTTTTT.